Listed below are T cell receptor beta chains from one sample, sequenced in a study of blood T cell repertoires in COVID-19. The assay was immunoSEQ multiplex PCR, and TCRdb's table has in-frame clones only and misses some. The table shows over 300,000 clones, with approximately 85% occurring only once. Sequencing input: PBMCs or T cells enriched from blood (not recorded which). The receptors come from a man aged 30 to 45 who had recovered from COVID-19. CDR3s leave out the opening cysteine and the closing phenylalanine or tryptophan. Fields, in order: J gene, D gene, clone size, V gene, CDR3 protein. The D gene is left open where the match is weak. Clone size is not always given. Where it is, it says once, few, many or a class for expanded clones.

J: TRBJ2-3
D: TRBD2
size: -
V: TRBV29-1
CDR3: STLRGADTQY

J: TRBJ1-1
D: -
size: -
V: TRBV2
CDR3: ASSVGTPNTEAF

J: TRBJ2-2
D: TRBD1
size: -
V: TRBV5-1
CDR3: ASSPLGTGGESGELF

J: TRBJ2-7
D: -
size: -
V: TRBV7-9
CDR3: ASSPTGGLRQYEQY

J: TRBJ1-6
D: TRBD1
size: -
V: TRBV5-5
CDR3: ASSLIRTGGNSPLH

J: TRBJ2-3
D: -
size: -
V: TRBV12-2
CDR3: ASRPTQRTSVSTDTQY

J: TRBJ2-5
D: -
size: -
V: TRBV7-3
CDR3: ASSQGWGGQETQY

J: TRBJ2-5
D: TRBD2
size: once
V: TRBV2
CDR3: ASSDSGGETQY

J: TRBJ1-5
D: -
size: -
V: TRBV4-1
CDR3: ASSLREAGQPQH

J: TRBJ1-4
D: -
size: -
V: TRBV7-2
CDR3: ASSLSGATNEKLF

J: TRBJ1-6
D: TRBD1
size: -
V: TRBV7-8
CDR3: ASSHTGENSPLH

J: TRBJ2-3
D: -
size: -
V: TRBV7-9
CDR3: ASSLARDTQY

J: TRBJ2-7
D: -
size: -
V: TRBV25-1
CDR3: ASSEPQDRNSYEQY

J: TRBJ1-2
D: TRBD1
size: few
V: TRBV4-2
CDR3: ASSQGTGKEYGYT

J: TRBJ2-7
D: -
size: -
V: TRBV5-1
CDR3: ASSVDRYYEQY